This TCR beta chain was profiled in a study of identical twins. TCRdb itself ran the 5' RACE reads through MiXCR, one entry per CDR3 protein. The table shows fewer than 900,000 distinct CDR3 sequences, with about 18% occurring only once. The CDR3 totals 14 residues. The V gene's germline CDR1 is SEHNR and CDR2 FQNEAQ (reference sequence). V dropped 5 bases and J dropped 5 bases, with 15 bases sitting between them. Only a few counts were recorded for this clonotype. The data were also submitted as part of a second study, on T cells expressing NK-cell markers.

This clonotype originated in a woman under 30 in good health. The chain employs TRBV7-9 and TRBJ2-5, with D unresolved. The sample was PBMCs. As DNA, the CDR3 is TGTGCCAGCAGCCCCCTGAGGAGTCTCGAGACCCAGTACTTC. Protein product: CASSPLRSLETQYF.